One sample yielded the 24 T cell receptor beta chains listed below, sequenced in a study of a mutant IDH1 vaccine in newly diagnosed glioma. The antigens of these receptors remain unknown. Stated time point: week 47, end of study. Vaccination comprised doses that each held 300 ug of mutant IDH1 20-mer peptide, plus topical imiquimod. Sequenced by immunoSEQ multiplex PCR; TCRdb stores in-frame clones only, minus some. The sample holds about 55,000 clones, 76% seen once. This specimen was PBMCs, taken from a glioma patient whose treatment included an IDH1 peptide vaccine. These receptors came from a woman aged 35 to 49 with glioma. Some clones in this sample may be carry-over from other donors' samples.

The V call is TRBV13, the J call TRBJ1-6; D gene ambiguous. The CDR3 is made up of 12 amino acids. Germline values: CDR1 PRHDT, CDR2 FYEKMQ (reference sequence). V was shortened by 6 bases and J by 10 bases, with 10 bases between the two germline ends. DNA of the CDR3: TGTGCCAGCAGATTCCTCGGGTCACCCCTCCACTTT. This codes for CASRFLGSPLHF.

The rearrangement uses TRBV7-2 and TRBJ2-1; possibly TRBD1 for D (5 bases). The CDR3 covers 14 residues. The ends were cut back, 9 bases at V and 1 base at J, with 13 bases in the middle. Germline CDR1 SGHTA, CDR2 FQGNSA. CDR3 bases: TGTGCCAGTCTGTGGCCAGGGTCCTACAATGAGCAGTTCTTC. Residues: CASLWPGSYNEQFF. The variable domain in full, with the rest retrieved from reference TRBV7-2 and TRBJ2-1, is GAGVSQSPSNKVTEKGKDVELRCDPISGHTALYWYRQSLGQGLEFLIYFQGNSAPDKSGLPSDRFSAERTGGSVSTLTIQRTQQEDSAVYLCASLWPGSYNEQFFGPGTRLTVL.

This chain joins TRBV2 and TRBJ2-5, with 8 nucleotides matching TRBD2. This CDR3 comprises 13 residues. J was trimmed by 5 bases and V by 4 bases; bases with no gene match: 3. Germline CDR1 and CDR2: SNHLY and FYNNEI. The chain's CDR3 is CASSGTSGETQYF. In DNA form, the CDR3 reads TGTGCCAGCAGTGGTACTAGCGGTGAGACCCAGTACTTC.

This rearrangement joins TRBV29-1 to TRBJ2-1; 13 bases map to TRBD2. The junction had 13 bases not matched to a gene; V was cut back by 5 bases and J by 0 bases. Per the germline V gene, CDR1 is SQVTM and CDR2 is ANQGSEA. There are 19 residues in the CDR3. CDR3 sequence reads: CSVPTRLAGGPSSYNEQFF. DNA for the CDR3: TGCAGCGTTCCAACCAGACTAGCGGGGGGCCCCAGCTCCTACAATGAGCAGTTCTTC.

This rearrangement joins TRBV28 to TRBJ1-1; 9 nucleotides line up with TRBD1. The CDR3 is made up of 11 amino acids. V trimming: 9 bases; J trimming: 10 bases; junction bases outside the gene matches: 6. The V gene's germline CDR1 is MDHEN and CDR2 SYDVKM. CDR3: CASLRDRVAFF. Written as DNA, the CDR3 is TGTGCCAGTCTCCGGGACAGGGTAGCTTTCTTT.

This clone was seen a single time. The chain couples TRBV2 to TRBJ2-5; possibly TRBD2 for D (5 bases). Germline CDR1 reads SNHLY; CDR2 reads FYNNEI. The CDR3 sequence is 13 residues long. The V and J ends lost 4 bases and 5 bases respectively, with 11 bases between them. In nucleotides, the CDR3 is TGTGCCAGCAGTGTAGGACTCTGGGAGACCCAGTACTTC. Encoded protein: CASSVGLWETQYF.

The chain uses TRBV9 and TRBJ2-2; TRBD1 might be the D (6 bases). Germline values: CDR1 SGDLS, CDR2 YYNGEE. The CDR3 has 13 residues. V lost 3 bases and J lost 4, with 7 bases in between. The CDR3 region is CASSEDSTGELFF. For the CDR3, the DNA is TGTGCCAGCAGCGAGGACAGCACCGGGGAGCTGTTTTTT.

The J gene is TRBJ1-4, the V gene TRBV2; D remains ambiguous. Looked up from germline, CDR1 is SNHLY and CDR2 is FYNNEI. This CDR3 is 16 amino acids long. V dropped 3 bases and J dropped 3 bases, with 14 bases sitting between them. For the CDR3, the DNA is TGTGCCAGCAGTGAGGCGGGGAAACGGTCTAATGAAAAACTGTTTTTT. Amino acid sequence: CASSEAGKRSNEKLFF.

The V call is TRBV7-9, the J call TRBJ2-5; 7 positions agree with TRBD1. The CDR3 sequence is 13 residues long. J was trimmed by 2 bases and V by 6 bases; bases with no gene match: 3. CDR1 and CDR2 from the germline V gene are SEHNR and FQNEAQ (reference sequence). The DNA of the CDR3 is TGTGCCAGCAGACGGACAGGACAAGAGACCCAGTACTTC. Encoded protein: CASRRTGQETQYF.

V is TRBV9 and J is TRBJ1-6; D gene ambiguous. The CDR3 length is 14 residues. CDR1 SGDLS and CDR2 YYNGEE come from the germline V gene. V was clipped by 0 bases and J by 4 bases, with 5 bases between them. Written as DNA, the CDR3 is TGTGCCAGCAGCGTAGAAGGTTATAATTCACCCCTCCACTTT. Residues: CASSVEGYNSPLHF.

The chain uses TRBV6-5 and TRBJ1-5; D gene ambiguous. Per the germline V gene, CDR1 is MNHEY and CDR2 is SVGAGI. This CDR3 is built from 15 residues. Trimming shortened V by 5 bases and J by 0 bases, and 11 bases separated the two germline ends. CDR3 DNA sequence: TGTGCCAGCAGTCTTGTCCGGGGTAGCAATCAGCCCCAGCATTTT. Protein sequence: CASSLVRGSNQPQHF.

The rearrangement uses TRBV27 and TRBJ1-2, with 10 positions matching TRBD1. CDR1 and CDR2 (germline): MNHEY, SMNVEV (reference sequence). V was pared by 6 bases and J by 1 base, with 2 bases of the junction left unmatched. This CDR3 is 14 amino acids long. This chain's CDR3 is CASRGQGINYGYTF. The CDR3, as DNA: TGTGCCAGCAGGGGACAGGGGATTAACTATGGCTACACCTTC.

The CDR3 coding sequence is TGTGCCAGCAGTGAAGCGAGGGTCTCTGGAAACACCATATATTTT. Protein product: CASSEARVSGNTIYF. The V call is TRBV6-1, the J call TRBJ1-3; D is uncertain. The V and J ends lost 0 bases and 0 bases respectively, with 6 bases between them. Looked up from germline, CDR1 is MNHNS and CDR2 is SASEGT. The CDR3 spans 15 residues.

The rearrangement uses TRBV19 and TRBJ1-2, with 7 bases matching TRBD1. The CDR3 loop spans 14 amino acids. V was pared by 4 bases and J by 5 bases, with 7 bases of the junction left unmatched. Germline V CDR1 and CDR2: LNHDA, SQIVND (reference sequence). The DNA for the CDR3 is TGTGCCAGTAGTAACCGGGACAGAGGGTATGGCTACACCTTC. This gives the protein CASSNRDRGYGYTF.

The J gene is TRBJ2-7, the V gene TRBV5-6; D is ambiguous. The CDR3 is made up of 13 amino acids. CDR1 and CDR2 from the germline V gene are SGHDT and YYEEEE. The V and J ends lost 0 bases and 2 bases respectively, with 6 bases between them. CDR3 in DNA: TGTGCCAGCAGCTTGGACATCCCCTACGAGCAGTACTTC. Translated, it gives CASSLDIPYEQYF.

CDR3 DNA sequence: TGTGCCAGTAGTGAGGGGGCCCTACTTTCCACATTAGCCAAAAACATTCAGTACTTC. The encoded protein is CASSEGALLSTLAKNIQYF. This chain links TRBV19 with TRBJ2-4, with TRBD1 matching over 7 bases. J gave up 0 bases and V 5 bases, and 16 bases lay outside the gene matches. Germline CDR1 is LNHDA and CDR2 is SQIVND (reference sequence). This CDR3 spans 19 amino acids. The full variable domain, completed using reference TRBV19 and TRBJ2-4, is DGGITQSPKYLFRKEGQNVTLSCEQNLNHDAMYWYRQDPGQGLRLIYYSQIVNDFQKGDIAEGYSVSREKKESFPLTVTSAQKNPTAFYLCASSEGALLSTLAKNIQYFGAGTRLSVL.

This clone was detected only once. The CDR3, as DNA: TGTGCCTGGAGTGTACAGAGACTAGCGGCCATGACCCAGTACTTC. Residues: CAWSVQRLAAMTQYF. This chain connects TRBV30 to TRBJ2-5, with 9 bases matching TRBD2. The ends lost 0 bases at V and 7 bases at J; junction bases unmatched: 9. This CDR3 is built from 15 residues. Looked up from germline, CDR1 is GTSNPN and CDR2 is SVGIG (reference sequence).

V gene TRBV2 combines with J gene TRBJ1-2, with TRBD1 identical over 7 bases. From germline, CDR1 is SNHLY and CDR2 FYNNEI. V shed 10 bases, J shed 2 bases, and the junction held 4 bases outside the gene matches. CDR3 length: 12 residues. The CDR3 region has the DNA TGTGCCATCGGGACAGCAAACTATGGCTACACCTTC. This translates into CAIGTANYGYTF.

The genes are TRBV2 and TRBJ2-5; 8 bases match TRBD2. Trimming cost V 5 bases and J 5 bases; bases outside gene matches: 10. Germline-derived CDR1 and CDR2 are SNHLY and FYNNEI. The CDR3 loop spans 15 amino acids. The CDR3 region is CASSFQAGVEETQYF. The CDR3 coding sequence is TGTGCCAGCAGTTTCCAAGCGGGGGTAGAGGAGACCCAGTACTTC.

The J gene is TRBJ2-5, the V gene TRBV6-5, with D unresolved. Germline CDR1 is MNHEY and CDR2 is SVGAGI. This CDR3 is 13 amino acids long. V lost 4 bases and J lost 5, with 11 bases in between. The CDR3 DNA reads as TGTGCCAGCAGTTTGACCGCCCAGGAGACCCAGTACTTC. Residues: CASSLTAQETQYF.

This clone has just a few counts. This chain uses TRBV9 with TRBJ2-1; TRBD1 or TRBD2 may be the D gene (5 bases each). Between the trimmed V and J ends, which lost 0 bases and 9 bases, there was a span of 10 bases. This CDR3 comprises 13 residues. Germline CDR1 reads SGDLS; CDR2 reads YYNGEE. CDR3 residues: CASSVEGRLEQFF. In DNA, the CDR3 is TGTGCCAGCAGCGTAGAGGGACGTCTTGAGCAGTTCTTC.

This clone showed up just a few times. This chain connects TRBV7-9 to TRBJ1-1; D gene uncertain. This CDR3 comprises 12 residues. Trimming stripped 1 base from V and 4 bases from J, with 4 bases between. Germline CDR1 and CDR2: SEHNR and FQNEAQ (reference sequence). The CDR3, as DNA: TGTGCCAGCAGCTTAGGGCCCACTGAAGCTTTCTTT. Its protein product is CASSLGPTEAFF.

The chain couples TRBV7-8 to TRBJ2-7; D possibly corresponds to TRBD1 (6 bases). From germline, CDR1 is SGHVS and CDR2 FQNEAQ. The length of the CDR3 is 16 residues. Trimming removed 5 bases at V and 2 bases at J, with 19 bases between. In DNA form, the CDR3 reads TGTGCCAGCAGCGTAACAGGGCTGGGGTCCCCCTACGAGCAGTACTTC. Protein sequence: CASSVTGLGSPYEQYF.

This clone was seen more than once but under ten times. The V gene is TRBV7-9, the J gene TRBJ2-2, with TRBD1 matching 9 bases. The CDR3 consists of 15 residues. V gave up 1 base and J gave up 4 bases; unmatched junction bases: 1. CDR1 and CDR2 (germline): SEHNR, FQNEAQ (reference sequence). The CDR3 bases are TGTGCCAGCAGCTTAGAACAGGGGGCCACCGGGGAGCTGTTTTTT. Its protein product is CASSLEQGATGELFF.